This TCR beta chain was obtained from a study of T cell clonotyping in hematopoietic cell transplantation. Germline V gene sequence: CDR1 SGHDN, CDR2 FVKESK. V lost 5 bases, J lost 0 bases, and 18 bases lay in between. The CDR3 contains 17 residues. As to this clone: The target antigen is unknown.

Study-level results: No sorting was done, leaving CD4 and CD8 contributions mixed. Broader posttransplant TCR repertoire diversity was predicted by graft donor and pretransplant recipient Inverse Simpson Index values. Pathologically expanded recipient clonotypes increased progressively from day 30 to day 180 as diversity fell.

TCRdb keeps only in-frame clones here, not all; method: immunoSEQ multiplex PCR. The top ten hold roughly 1.7% of the sample, which has nearly 70,000 clones, approximately 94% seen once. The rearrangement joins TRBV14 to TRBJ2-3; D remains unclear. The sequenced sample was peripheral blood mononuclear cells. The TCR originated in a man aged 50 to 60 in good health. Some clones in this sample may be carry-over from other donors' samples. The CDR3 nucleotides read TGTGCCAGCAGCGGAGCGCTGGACCGAGAGAGCACAGATACGCAGTATTTT. Encoded protein: CASSGALDRESTDTQYF.